This TCR beta chain was captured by sequencing in a study of shared clonotypes between healthy human individuals. Whole-study results and caveats: The generation probabilities recorded for non-shared clonotypes fell below those of clonotypes shared by all four donors. In a handful of donors, around 5% of naive CD4 clonotypes appeared in common. Incompleteness in sorted-subset sequencing, despite large depth, was shown by rarefaction.

Germline V gene sequence: CDR1 MDHEN, CDR2 SYDVKM. There are 12 residues in the CDR3. Trimming removed 3 bases at V and 7 bases at J, with 8 bases between. In this sample, this clone turned up a few times. Its antigen is not known. Each PCR replicate from the sorted subsets contained about 200 ng DNA, which is around 30,000 T cell genomes. Sequencing was performed with immunoSEQ multiplex PCR; in TCRdb, only in-frame clones are kept and a portion is missing. The sample includes 230,000 or so clones, 65% of them seen just once. The TCR sequence derives from a man younger than 45 in good health. V is TRBV28 and J is TRBJ2-3; D not certain. Sequenced: memory CD4+ T cells sorted from blood. Subset given: CD45RA-negative fraction. CDR3 bases: TGTGCCAGCAGTTTCCGATCGAATACGCAGTATTTT. It translates to CASSFRSNTQYF.